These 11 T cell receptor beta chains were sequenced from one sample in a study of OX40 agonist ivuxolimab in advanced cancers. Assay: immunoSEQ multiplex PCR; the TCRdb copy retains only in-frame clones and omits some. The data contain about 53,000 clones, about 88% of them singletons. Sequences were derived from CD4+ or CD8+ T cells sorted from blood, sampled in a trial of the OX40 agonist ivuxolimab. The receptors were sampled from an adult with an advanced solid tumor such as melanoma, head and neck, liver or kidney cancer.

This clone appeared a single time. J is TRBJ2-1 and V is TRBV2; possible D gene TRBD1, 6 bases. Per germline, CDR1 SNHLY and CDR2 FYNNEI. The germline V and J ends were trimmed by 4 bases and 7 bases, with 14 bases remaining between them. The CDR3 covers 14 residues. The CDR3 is CASSAAGVPNEQFF. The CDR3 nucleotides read TGTGCCAGCAGTGCGGCAGGGGTCCCTAATGAGCAGTTCTTC.

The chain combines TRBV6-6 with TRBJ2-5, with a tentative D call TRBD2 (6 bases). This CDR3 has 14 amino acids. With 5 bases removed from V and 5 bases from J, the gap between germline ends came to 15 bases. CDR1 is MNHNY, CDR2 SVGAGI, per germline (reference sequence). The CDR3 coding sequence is TGTGCCAGCAGTGACACGGGACGGGAGGAGACCCAGTACTTC. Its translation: CASSDTGREETQYF.

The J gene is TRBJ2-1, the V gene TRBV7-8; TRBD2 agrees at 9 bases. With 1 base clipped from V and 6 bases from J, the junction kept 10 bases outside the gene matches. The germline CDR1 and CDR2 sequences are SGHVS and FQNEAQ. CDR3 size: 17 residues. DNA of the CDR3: TGTGCCAGCAGCTTAGGGCCGGGTAGCGGGAGAGGCAATGAGCAGTTCTTC. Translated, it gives CASSLGPGSGRGNEQFF. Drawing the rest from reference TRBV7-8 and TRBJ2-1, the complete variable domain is GAGVSQSPRYKVAKRGQDVALRCDPISGHVSLFWYQQALGQGPEFLTYFQNEAQLDKSGLPSDRFFAERPEGSVSTLKIQRTQQEDSAVYLCASSLGPGSGRGNEQFFGPGTRLTVL.

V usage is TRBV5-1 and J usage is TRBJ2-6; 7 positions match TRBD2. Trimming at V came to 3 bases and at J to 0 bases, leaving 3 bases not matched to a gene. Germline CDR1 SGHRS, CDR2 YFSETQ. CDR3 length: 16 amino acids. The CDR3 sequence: CASSYGGSSGANVLTF. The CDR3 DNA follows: TGCGCCAGCAGCTACGGCGGGAGCTCTGGGGCCAACGTCCTGACTTTC. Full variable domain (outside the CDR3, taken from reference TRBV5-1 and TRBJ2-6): KAGVTQTPRYLIKTRGQQVTLSCSPISGHRSVSWYQQTPGQGLQFLFEYFSETQRNKGNFPGRFSGRQFSNSRSEMNVSTLELGDSALYLCASSYGGSSGANVLTFGAGSRLTVL.

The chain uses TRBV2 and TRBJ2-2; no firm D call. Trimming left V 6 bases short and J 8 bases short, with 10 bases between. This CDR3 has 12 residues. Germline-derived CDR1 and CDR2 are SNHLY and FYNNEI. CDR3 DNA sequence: TGTGCCAGCAGGGAAACTTATGGGGAGCTGTTTTTT. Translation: CASRETYGELFF.

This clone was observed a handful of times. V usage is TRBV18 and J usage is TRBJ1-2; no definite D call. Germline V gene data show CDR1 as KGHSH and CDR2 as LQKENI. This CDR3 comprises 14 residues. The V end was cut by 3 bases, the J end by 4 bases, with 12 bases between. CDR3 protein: CASSPEGGPYGYTF. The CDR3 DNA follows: TGTGCCAGCTCACCGGAGGGAGGACCCTATGGCTACACCTTC.

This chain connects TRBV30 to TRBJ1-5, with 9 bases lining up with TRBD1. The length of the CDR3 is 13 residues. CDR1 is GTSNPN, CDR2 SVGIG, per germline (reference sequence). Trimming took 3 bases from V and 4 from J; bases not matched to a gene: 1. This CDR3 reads CAWSGTGNQPQHF. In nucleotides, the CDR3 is TGTGCCTGGAGCGGGACAGGGAATCAGCCCCAGCATTTT.

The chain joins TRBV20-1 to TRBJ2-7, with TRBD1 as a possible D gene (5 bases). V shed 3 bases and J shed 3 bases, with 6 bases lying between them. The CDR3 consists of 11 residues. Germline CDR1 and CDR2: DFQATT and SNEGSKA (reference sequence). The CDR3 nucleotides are TGCAGTGCTAGGGGGCACTACGAGCAGTACTTC. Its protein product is CSARGHYEQYF.

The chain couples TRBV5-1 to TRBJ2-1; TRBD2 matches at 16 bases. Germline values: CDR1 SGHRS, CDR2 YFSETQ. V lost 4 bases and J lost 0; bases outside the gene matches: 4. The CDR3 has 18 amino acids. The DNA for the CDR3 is TGCGCCAGCAGCCCGGGACTAGCGGGAGGGCCCTCCTACAATGAGCAGTTCTTC. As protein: CASSPGLAGGPSYNEQFF. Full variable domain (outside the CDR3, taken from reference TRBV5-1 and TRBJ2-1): KAGVTQTPRYLIKTRGQQVTLSCSPISGHRSVSWYQQTPGQGLQFLFEYFSETQRNKGNFPGRFSGRQFSNSRSEMNVSTLELGDSALYLCASSPGLAGGPSYNEQFFGPGTRLTVL.

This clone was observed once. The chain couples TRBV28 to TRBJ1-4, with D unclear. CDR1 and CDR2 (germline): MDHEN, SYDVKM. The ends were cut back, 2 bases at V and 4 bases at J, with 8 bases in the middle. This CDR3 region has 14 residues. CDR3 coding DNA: TGTGCCAGCAGTTTAGTCGTCCTTAATGAAAAACTGTTTTTT. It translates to CASSLVVLNEKLFF. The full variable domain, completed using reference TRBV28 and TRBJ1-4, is DVKVTQSSRYLVKRTGEKVFLECVQDMDHENMFWYRQDPGLGLRLIYFSYDVKMKEKGDIPEGYSVSREKKERFSLILESASTNQTSMYLCASSLVVLNEKLFFGSGTQLSVL.

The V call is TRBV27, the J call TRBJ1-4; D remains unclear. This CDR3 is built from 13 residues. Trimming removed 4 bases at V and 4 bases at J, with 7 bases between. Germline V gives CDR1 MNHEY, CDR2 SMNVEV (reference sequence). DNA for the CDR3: TGTGCCAGCAGTTGGGCATATAATGAAAAACTGTTTTTT. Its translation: CASSWAYNEKLFF.